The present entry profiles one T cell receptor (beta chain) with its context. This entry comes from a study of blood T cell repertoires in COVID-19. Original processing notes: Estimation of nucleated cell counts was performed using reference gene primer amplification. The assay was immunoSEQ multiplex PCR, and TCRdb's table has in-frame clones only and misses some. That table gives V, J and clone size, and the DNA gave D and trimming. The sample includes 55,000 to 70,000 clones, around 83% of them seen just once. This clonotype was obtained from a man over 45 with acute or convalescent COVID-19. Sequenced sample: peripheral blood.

The CDR3 region is CAISVRGPNEQYF. The CDR3 nucleotides are TGTGCCATCAGTGTCAGGGGGCCAAACGAGCAGTACTTC. The rearrangement links TRBV10-3 to TRBJ2-7; 8 bases agree with TRBD1. V lost 4 bases, J lost 5 bases, and 4 bases stayed unmatched. The CDR3 runs 13 residues. The germline V gene has CDR1 ENHRY and CDR2 SYGVKD.